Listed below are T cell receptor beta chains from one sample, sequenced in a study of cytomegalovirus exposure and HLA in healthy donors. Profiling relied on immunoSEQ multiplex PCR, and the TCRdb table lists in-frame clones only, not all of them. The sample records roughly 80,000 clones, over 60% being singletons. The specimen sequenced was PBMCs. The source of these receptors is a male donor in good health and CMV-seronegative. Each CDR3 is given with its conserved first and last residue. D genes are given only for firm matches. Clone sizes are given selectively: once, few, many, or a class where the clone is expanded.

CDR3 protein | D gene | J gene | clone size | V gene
CASSEEQGGGQYF | - | TRBJ2-7 | - | TRBV6-5
CASSQEEPEGPQHF | - | TRBJ1-5 | - | TRBV14
CASSEISGSGEQYF | TRBD2 | TRBJ2-7 | - | TRBV2
CASNGQGNYGYTF | TRBD1 | TRBJ1-2 | - | TRBV5-1
CASSSRGTGSYEQYF | TRBD1 | TRBJ2-7 | - | TRBV5-4
CASSQERPGTGFEKLFF | TRBD1 | TRBJ1-4 | few | TRBV4-1
CASSGGIAGDDVFF | TRBD2 | TRBJ2-1 | - | TRBV18
CASSQVQGDQPQHF | TRBD1 | TRBJ1-5 | - | TRBV4-1
CASSFTAWAPDEKLFF | - | TRBJ1-4 | - | TRBV27
CASRGLAGGVKNEQFF | TRBD2 | - | - | TRBV2
CSVLTGTNEKLFF | TRBD1 | TRBJ1-4 | - | TRBV29-1
CASSLTLPGGTNTGELFF | - | TRBJ2-2 | - | TRBV7-6
CASSQDSLSGVGNEQFF | TRBD2 | TRBJ2-1 | once | TRBV4-2
CASSPGPGLREQYF | - | TRBJ2-7 | few | TRBV9
CASSPLQGPQETQYF | - | TRBJ2-5 | - | TRBV18
CASSFATSGTRELFF | TRBD2 | TRBJ2-2 | once | TRBV27
CASSPGGVQYF | - | TRBJ2-7 | once | TRBV5-4
CASSFIRGLSGNTIYF | - | TRBJ1-3 | - | TRBV7-9
CASSPIGQGSYNEQFF | - | TRBJ2-1 | few | TRBV11-2
CASSHLGDRANTEAFF | TRBD1 | TRBJ1-1 | - | TRBV4-3
CSVRTSGNTDTQYF | TRBD2 | TRBJ2-3 | few | TRBV29-1
CASRPPGGNYGYPF | - | TRBJ1-2 | - | TRBV25-1
CASSQAGTGSYNEQFF | TRBD1 | TRBJ2-1 | - | TRBV4-1
CASSLSAGGPDTQYF | TRBD2 | TRBJ2-3 | - | TRBV11-3
CASSQDAGRTGEGYTF | TRBD1 | TRBJ1-2 | - | TRBV4-1
CASSLNRGSVRGYTF | TRBD1 | TRBJ1-2 | - | TRBV14
CASSTGTGIYEQYF | TRBD1 | - | - | TRBV6-5
CASSFSLQEPQHF | - | TRBJ1-5 | - | TRBV7-8
CSVEDLSGRTYNEQFF | TRBD2 | TRBJ2-1 | - | TRBV29-1
CASSLAEVAGVDTQYF | - | TRBJ2-3 | - | TRBV7-6
CASSLGQTTQPQHF | TRBD1 | TRBJ1-5 | - | TRBV6-1
CSVGSRDSHNEQFF | - | TRBJ2-1 | - | TRBV29-1
CASSTPNSRVEQFF | - | TRBJ2-1 | - | TRBV19
CAWSVLPGSYEQYF | - | TRBJ2-7 | - | TRBV30
CASSIRGVSGANVLTF | - | TRBJ2-6 | once | TRBV19
CASSAEQVNTEAFF | - | TRBJ1-1 | - | TRBV19
CASSMGEDRQYNEQFF | - | TRBJ2-1 | - | TRBV19
CASSGVQFIAINEQFF | - | TRBJ2-1 | once | TRBV27
CASSGTGDNQPQHF | TRBD1 | TRBJ1-5 | - | TRBV19
CASSHRPGQGARTEAFF | TRBD1 | TRBJ1-1 | - | TRBV4-1
CASSELLLREQYF | - | TRBJ2-7 | - | TRBV6-1
CASSEPGGYTF | - | TRBJ1-2 | - | TRBV2
CASSELAPNTGELFF | - | TRBJ2-2 | few | TRBV6-1
CASSLRVYSNQPQHF | - | TRBJ1-5 | - | TRBV7-2
CSVVGQGLEYF | - | TRBJ2-3 | - | TRBV29-1
CASSLETVGNTIYF | - | TRBJ1-3 | few | TRBV5-1